The text below deals with one TCR beta chain. The CDR3 totals 13 residues. Germline CDR1 and CDR2: SEHNR and FQNEAQ (reference sequence). Trimming removed 1 base from V and 11 bases from J, with 14 bases in between. TCRdb re-analysed the RT-PCR reads in MiXCR, keeping a single row per CDR3 protein. The sample includes approximately 720,000 distinct CDR3 sequences, 11% to 15% of them seen just once. This TCR was recovered from a female donor in good health, serving as a healthy control. Sequencing was carried out using memory CD4+ T cells from blood. The chain employs TRBV7-9 and TRBJ1-2; D may be TRBD1 (5 bases). The CDR3 sequence: CASSLVGTPSYTF. The CDR3 DNA reads TGTGCCAGCAGCTTAGTTGGGACGCCCTCATACACCTTC.